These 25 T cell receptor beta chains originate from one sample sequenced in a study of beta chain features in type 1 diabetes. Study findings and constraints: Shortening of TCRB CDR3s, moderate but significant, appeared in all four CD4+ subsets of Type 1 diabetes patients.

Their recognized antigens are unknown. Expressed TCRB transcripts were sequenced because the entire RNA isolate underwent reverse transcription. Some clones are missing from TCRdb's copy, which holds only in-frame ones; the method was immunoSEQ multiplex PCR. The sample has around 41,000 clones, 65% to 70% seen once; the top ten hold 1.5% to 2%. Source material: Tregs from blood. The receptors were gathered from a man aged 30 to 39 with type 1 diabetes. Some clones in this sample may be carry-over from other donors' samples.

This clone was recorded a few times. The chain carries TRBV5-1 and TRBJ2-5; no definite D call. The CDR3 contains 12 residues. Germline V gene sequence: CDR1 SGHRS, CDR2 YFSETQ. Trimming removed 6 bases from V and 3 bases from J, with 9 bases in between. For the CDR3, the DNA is TGCGCCAGCACCCTCACGGAAGAGACCCAGTACTTC. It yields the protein CASTLTEETQYF.

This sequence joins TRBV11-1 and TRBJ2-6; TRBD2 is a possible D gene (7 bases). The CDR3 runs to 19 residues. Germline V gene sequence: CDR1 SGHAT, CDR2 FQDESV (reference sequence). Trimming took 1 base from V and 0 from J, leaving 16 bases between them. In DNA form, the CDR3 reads TGTGCCAGCAGCTTAGGGGGTCGGGGGGCCTACTCTGGGGCCAACGTCCTGACTTTC. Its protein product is CASSLGGRGAYSGANVLTF.

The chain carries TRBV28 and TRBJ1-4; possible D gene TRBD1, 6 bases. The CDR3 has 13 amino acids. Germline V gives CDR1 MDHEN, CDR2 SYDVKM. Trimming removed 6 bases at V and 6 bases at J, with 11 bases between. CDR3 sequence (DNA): TGTGCCAGCAGGACAGGCGCCCATGAAAAACTGTTTTTT. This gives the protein CASRTGAHEKLFF.

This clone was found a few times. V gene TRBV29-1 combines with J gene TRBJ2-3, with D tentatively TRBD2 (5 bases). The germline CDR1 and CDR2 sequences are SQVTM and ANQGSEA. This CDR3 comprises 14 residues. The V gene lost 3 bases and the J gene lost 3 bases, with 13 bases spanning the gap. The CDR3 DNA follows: TGCAGCGTTGATGCCTCCGGAGGTACAGATACGCAGTATTTT. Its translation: CSVDASGGTDTQYF.

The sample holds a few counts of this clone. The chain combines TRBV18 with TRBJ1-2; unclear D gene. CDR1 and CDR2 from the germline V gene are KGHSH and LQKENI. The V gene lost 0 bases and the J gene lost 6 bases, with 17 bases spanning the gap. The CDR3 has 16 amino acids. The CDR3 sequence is CASSPPGRLWADGYTF. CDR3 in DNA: TGTGCCAGCTCACCACCTGGGAGACTCTGGGCGGATGGCTACACCTTC.

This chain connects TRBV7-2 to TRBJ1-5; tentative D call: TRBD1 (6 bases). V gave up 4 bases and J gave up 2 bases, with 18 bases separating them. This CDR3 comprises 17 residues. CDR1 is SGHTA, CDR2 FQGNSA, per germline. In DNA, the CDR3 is TGTGCCAGCAGCTCGGGGACACAGGTGCTTGGCAATCAGCCCCAGCATTTT. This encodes CASSSGTQVLGNQPQHF.

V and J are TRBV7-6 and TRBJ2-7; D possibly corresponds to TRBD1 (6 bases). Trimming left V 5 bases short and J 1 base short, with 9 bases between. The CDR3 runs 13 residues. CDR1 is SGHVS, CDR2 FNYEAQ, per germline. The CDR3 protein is CASSPTGSYEQYF. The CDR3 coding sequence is TGTGCCAGCAGCCCAACAGGGTCCTACGAGCAGTACTTC.

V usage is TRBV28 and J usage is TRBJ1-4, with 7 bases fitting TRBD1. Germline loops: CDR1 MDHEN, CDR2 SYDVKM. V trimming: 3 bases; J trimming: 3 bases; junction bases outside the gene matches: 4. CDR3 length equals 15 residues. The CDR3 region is CASSLRGTANEKLFF. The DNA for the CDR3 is TGTGCCAGCAGTTTGCGCGGGACAGCTAATGAAAAACTGTTTTTT.

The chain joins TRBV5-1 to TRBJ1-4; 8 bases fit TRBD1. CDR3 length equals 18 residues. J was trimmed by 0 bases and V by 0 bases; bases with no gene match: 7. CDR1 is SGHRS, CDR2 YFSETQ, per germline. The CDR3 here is CASSLEQGVDTTNEKLFF. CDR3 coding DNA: TGCGCCAGCAGCTTGGAACAGGGGGTAGATACAACTAATGAAAAACTGTTTTTT.

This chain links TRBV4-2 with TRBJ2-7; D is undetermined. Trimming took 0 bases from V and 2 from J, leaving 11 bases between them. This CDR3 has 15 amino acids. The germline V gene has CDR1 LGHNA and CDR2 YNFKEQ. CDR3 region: CASSQERTEAYEQYF. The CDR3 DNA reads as TGTGCCAGCAGCCAAGAACGAACTGAAGCCTACGAGCAGTACTTC.

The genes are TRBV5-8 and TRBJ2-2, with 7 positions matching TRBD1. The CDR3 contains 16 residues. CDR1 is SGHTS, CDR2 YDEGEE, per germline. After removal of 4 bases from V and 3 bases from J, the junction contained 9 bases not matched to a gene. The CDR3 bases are TGTGCCAGCAGCCATTCGACAGGGAGATACACCGGGGAGCTGTTTTTT. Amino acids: CASSHSTGRYTGELFF.

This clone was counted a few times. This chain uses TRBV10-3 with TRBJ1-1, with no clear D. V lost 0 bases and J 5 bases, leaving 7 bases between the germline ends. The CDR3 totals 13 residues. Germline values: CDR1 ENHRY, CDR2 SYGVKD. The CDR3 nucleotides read TGTGCCATCAGTGAGTCGGAGGGTACTGAAGCTTTCTTT. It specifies CAISESEGTEAFF.

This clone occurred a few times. CDR3 in amino acids: CASSPGTGGPEQFF. The CDR3 DNA sequence: TGTGCCAGCTCACCGGGCACAGGGGGCCCTGAGCAGTTCTTC. The chain is built from TRBV18 and TRBJ2-1, with TRBD1 matching over 9 bases. CDR1 and CDR2 from the germline V gene are KGHSH and LQKENI. V lost 3 bases, J lost 9 bases, and 6 bases stayed unmatched. The CDR3 consists of 14 residues. Full variable domain (remainder filled in from reference TRBV18 and TRBJ2-1): NAGVMQNPRHLVRRRGQEARLRCSPMKGHSHVYWYRQLPEEGLKFMVYLQKENIIDESGMPKERFSAEFPKEGPSILRIQQVVRGDSAAYFCASSPGTGGPEQFFGPGTRLTVL.

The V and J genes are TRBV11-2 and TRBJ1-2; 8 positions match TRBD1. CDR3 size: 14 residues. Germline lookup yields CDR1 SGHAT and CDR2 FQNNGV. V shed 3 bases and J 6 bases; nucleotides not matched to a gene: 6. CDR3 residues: CASSFTTGEDGYTF. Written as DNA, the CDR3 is TGTGCCAGCAGCTTTACGACAGGGGAGGATGGCTACACCTTC.

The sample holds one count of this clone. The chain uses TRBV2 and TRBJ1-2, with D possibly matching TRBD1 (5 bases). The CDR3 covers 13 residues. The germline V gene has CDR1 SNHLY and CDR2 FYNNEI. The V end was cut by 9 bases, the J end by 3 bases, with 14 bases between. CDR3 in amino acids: CASSPQAYYGYTF. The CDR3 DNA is TGTGCCAGTTCTCCACAGGCGTACTATGGCTACACCTTC.

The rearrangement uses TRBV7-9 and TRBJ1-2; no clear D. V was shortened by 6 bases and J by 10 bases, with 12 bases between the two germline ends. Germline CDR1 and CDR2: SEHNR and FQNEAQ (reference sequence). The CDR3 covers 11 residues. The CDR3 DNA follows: TGTGCCAGCAGGTCCCAGAGGGACTACACCTTC. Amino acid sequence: CASRSQRDYTF.

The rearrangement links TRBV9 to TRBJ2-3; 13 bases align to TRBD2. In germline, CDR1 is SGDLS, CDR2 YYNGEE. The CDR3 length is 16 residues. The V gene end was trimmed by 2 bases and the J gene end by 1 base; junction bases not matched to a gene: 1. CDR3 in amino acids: CASSVGLAGGTDTQYF. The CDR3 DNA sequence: TGTGCCAGCAGCGTCGGACTAGCGGGGGGCACAGATACGCAGTATTTT.

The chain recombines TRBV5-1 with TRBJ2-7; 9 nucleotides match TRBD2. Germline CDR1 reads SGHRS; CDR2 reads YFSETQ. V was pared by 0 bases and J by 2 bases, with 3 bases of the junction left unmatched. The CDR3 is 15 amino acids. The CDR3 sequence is CASSLDGGGAYEQYF. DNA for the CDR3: TGCGCCAGCAGCTTGGATGGCGGGGGGGCCTACGAGCAGTACTTC.

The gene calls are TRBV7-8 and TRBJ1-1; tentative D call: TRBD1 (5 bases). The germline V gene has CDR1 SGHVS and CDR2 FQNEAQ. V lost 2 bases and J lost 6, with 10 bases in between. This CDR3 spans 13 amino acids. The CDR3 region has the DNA TGTGCCAGCAGCTTAAATGGGGCGTCTGAAGCTTTCTTT. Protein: CASSLNGASEAFF. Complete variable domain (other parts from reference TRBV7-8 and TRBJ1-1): GAGVSQSPRYKVAKRGQDVALRCDPISGHVSLFWYQQALGQGPEFLTYFQNEAQLDKSGLPSDRFFAERPEGSVSTLKIQRTQQEDSAVYLCASSLNGASEAFFGQGTRLTVV.

The CDR3 sequence: CSVRGGYGAYTEAFF. As DNA, the CDR3 is TGCAGCGTGAGAGGGGGATACGGGGCGTACACTGAAGCTTTCTTT. The chain couples TRBV29-1 to TRBJ1-1; maybe TRBD1 (6 bases). Germline CDR1 SQVTM, CDR2 ANQGSEA. Trimming removed 6 bases at V and 3 bases at J, with 20 bases between. The CDR3 contains 15 residues. Full variable domain (rest looked up from reference TRBV29-1 and TRBJ1-1): SAVISQKPSRDICQRGTSLTIQCQVDSQVTMMFWYRQQPGQSLTLIATANQGSEATYESGFVIDKFPISRPNLTFSTLTVSNMSPEDSSIYLCSVRGGYGAYTEAFFGQGTRLTVV.

The chain's CDR3 is CASSPYRGRRGETQYF. In DNA, the CDR3 is TGTGCCAGCAGTCCGTACAGGGGGCGACGGGGTGAGACCCAGTACTTC. V is TRBV7-2 and J is TRBJ2-5, with 9 bases fitting TRBD1. V lost 6 bases, J lost 5 bases, and 13 bases stayed unmatched. This CDR3 is 16 amino acids long. Germline values: CDR1 SGHTA, CDR2 FQGNSA. The entire variable domain, with the rest obtained from reference TRBV7-2 and TRBJ2-5, is as follows: GAGVSQSPSNKVTEKGKDVELRCDPISGHTALYWYRQSLGQGLEFLIYFQGNSAPDKSGLPSDRFSAERTGGSVSTLTIQRTQQEDSAVYLCASSPYRGRRGETQYFGPGTRLLVL.

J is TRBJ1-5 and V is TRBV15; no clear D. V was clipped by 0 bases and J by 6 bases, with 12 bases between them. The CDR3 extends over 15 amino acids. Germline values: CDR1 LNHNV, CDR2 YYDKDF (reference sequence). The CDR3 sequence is CATSRDLRESQPQHF. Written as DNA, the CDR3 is TGTGCCACCAGCAGAGATCTGCGCGAAAGTCAGCCCCAGCATTTT.

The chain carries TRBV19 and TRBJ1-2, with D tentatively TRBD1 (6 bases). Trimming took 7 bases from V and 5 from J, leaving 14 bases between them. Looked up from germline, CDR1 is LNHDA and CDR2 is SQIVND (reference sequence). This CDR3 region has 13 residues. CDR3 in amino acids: CASNRAVGYGYTF. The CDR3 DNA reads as TGTGCCAGTAACAGGGCCGTAGGTTATGGCTACACCTTC.

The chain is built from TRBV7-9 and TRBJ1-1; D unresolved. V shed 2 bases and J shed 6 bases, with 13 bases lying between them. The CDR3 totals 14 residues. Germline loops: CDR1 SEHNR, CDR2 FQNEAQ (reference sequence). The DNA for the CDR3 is TGTGCCAGCAGCTTATCGCTGTTTGGCTCTGAAGCTTTCTTT. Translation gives CASSLSLFGSEAFF.

CDR3 bases: TGTGCCAGCGGACCCCCAGGGTCTAACTATGGCTACACCTTC. Protein product: CASGPPGSNYGYTF. The chain recombines TRBV25-1 with TRBJ1-2; a weak D match, TRBD1 (5 bases). The CDR3 covers 14 residues. V shed 8 bases and J shed 0 bases, with 13 bases lying between them. The germline CDR1 and CDR2 sequences are MGHDK and SYGVNS.